This T cell receptor (beta chain) was retrieved from a study of shared clonotypes between healthy human individuals. Study findings and constraints: The diversity represented, both genetic and in exposure history, was limited by few donors.

Of note for this clone: Its antigen is not known.

In the original processing: ImmunoSEQ gave junction-only sequences without quality scores, so filtering differed. Here immunoSEQ multiplex PCR was the method, and the copy in TCRdb shows in-frame clones only, minus some. V, J and clone size are those of that table, while D and trimming were read from the DNA. This table has roughly 2.5 million clones, more than 80% appearing once. This CDR3 contains 15 residues. Germline V CDR1 and CDR2: MDHEN, SYDVKM. V was shortened by 7 bases and J by 6 bases, with 19 bases between the two germline ends. The receptor comes from a man younger than 35 in good health. The gene calls are TRBV28 and TRBJ2-1; D is ambiguous. Sequencing was carried out using naive CD4+ T cells sorted from blood. The subset is: CD45RA+ positively selected. The CDR3 spells CASTPRQARSNEQFF. CDR3 DNA: TGTGCCAGCACCCCAAGGCAGGCCCGATCCAATGAGCAGTTCTTC.